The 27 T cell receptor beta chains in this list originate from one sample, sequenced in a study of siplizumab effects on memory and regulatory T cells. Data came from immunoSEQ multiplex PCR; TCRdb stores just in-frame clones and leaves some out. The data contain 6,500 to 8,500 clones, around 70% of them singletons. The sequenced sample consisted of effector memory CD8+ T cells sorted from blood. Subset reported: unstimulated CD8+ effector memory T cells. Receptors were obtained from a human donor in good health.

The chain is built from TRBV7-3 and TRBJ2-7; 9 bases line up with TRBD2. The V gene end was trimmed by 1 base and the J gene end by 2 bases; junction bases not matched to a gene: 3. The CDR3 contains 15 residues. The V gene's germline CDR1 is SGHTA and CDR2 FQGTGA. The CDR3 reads CASSLSASGTYEQYF. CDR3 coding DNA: TGTGCCAGCAGCTTAAGCGCTAGCGGGACCTACGAGCAGTACTTC. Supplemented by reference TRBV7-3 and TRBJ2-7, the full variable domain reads GAGVSQTPSNKVTEKGKYVELRCDPISGHTALYWYRQSLGQGPEFLIYFQGTGAADDSGLPNDRFFAVRPEGSVSTLKIQRTERGDSAVYLCASSLSASGTYEQYFGPGTRLTVT.

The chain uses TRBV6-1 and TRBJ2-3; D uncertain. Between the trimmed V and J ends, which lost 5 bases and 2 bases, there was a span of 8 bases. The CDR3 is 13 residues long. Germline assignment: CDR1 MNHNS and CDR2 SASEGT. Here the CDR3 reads CASSLLTTDTQYF. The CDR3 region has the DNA TGTGCCAGCAGTCTGCTTACCACAGATACGCAGTATTTT.

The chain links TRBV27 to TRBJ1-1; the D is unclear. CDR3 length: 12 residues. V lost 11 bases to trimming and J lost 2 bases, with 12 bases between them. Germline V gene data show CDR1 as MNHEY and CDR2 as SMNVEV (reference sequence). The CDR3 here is CACRTANTEAFF. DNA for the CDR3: TGTGCCTGCCGGACGGCAAACACTGAAGCTTTCTTT.

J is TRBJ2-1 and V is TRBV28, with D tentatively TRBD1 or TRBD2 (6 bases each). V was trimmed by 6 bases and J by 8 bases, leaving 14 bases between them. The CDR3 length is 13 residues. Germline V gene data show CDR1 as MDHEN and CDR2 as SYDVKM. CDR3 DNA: TGTGCCAGCAGCGAACAGGGAGGATATGAGCAGTTCTTC. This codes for CASSEQGGYEQFF.

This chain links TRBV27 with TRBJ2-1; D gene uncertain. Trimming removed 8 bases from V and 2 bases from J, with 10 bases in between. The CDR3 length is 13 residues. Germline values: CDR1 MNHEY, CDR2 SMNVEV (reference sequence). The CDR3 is CASLGYPYNEQFF. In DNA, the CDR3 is TGTGCCAGCCTCGGGTATCCCTACAATGAGCAGTTCTTC.

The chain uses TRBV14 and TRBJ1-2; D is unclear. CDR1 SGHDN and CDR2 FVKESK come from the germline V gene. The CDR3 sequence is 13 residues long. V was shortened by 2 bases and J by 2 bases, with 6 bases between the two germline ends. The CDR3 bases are TGTGCCAGCAGCCAAACGGGCAACTATGGCTACACCTTC. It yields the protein CASSQTGNYGYTF. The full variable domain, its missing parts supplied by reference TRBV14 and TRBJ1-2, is EAGVTQFPSHSVIEKGQTVTLRCDPISGHDNLYWYRRVMGKEIKFLLHFVKESKQDESGMPNNRFLAERTGGTYSTLKVQPAELEDSGVYFCASSQTGNYGYTFGSGTRLTVV.

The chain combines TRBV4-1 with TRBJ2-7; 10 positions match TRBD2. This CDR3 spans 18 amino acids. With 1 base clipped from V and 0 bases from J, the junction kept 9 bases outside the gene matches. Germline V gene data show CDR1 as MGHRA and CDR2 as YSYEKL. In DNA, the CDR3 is TGCGCCAGCAGCCAAGTTCTAGCGGGAGAACGATCCTCCTACGAGCAGTACTTC. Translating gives CASSQVLAGERSSYEQYF.

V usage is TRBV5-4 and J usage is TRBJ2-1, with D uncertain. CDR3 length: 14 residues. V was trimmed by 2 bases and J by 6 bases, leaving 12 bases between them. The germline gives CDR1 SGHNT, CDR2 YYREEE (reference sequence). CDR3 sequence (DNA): TGTGCCAGCAGCTTCCTCGGCCCAACCAATGAGCAGTTCTTC. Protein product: CASSFLGPTNEQFF.

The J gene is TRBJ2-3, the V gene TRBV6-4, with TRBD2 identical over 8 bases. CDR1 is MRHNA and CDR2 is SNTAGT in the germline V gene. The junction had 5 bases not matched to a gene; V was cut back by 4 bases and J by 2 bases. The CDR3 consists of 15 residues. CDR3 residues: CASSVGREATDTQYF. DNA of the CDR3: TGTGCCAGCAGTGTAGGGCGGGAGGCCACAGATACGCAGTATTTT.

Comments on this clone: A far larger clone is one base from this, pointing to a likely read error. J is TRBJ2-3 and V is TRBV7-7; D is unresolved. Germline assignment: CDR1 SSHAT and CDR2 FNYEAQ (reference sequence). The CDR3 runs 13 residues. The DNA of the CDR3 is TGTGCTAGCAGCTTAGAGTACACAGATACGCAGTATTTT. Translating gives CASSLEYTDTQYF.

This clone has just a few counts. Here the CDR3 DNA reads TGTGCCAGCCGCGACAGAACAGAGACCCAGTACTTC. It codes for CASRDRTETQYF. The chain links TRBV7-8 to TRBJ2-5; D is perhaps TRBD1 (5 bases). The CDR3 is 12 residues long. Germline CDR1 and CDR2: SGHVS and FQNEAQ. Between the trimmed V and J ends, which lost 8 bases and 4 bases, there was a span of 11 bases.

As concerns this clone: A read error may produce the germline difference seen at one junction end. The CDR3 nucleotides read TGTGCTAGCAGCCTACGCATCACAGATACGCAGTATTTT. It specifies CASSLRITDTQYF. This chain uses TRBV7-3 with TRBJ2-3; D not certain. Germline V gene sequence: CDR1 SGHTA, CDR2 FQGTGA. The CDR3 spans 13 residues.

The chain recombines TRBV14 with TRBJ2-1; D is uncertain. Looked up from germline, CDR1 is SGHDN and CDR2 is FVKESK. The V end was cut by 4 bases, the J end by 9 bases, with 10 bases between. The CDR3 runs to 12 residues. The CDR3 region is CASSLVGVEQFF. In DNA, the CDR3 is TGTGCCAGCAGCCTGGTTGGGGTTGAGCAGTTCTTC.

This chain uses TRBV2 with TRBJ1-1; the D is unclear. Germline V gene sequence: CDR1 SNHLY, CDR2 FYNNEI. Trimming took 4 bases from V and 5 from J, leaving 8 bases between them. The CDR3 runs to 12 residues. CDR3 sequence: CASSAILTEAFF. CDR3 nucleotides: TGTGCCAGCAGTGCCATCTTGACTGAAGCTTTCTTT.

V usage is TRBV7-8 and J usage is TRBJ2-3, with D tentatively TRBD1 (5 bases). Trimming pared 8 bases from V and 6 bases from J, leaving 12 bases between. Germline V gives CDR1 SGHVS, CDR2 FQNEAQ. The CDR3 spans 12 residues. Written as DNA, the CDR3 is TGTGCCAGCGGGGCGCCGGCTGATACGCAGTATTTT. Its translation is CASGAPADTQYF.

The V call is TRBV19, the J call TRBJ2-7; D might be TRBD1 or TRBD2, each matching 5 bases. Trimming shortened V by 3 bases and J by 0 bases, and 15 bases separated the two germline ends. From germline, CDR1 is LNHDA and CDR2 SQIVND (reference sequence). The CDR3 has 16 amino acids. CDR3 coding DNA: TGTGCCAGTAGTATCCTTTTTTCAGGGAGCTCCTACGAGCAGTACTTC. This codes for CASSILFSGSSYEQYF.

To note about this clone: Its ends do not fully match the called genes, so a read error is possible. Here the CDR3 reads CPPSGKKRKDTQYF. CDR3 coding DNA: TGCCCTCCCTCTGGAAAAAAAAGGAAAGATACGCAGTATTTT. V gene TRBV30 combines with J gene TRBJ2-3; D gene uncertain. The CDR3 covers 14 residues. The germline V gene has CDR1 GTSNPN and CDR2 SVGIG (reference sequence).

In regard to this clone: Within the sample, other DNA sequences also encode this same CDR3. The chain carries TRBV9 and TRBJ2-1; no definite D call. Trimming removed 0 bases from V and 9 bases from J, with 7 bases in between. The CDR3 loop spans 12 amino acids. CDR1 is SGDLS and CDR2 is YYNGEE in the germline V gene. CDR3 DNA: TGTGCCAGCAGCGTAGAAAAAGGTGAGCAGTTCTTC. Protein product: CASSVEKGEQFF.

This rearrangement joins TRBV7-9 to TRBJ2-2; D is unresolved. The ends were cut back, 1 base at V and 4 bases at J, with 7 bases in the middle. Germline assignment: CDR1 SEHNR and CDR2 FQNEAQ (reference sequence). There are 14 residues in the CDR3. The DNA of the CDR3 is TGTGCCAGCAGCTTAGAGGTCCTCACCGGGGAGCTGTTTTTT. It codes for CASSLEVLTGELFF.

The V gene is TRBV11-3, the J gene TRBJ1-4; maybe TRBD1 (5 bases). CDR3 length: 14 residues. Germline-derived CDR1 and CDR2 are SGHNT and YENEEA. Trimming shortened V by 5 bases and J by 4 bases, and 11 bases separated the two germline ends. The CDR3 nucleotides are TGTGCCAGCAGCCTGACAGATAATAATGAAAAACTGTTTTTT. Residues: CASSLTDNNEKLFF.

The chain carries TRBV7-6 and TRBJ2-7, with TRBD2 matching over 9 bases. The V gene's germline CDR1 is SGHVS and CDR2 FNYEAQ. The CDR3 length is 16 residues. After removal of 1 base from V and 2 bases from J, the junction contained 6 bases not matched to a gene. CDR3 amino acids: CASSLVGGRATYEQYF. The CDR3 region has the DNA TGTGCCAGCAGCTTAGTCGGCGGGAGGGCCACCTACGAGCAGTACTTC. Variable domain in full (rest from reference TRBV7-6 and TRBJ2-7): GAGVSQSPRYKVTKRGQDVALRCDPISGHVSLYWYRQALGQGPEFLTYFNYEAQQDKSGLPNDRFSAERPEGSISTLTIQRTEQRDSAMYRCASSLVGGRATYEQYFGPGTRLTVT.

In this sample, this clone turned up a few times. This CDR3 is CASSAQSGYTF. Here the CDR3 DNA reads TGTGCCAGCAGTGCACAGAGCGGCTACACCTTC. The chain joins TRBV13 to TRBJ1-2; D not certain. The CDR3 consists of 11 residues. Trimming removed 6 bases from V and 8 bases from J, with 10 bases in between. CDR1 PRHDT and CDR2 FYEKMQ come from the germline V gene (reference sequence).

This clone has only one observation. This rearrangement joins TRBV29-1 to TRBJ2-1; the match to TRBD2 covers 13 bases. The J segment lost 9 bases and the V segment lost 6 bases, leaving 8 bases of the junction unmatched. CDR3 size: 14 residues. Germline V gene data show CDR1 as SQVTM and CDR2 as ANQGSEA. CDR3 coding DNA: TGCAGCGTCGAACTAGCGGGAGGGTTCAGTGAGCAGTTCTTC. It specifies CSVELAGGFSEQFF.

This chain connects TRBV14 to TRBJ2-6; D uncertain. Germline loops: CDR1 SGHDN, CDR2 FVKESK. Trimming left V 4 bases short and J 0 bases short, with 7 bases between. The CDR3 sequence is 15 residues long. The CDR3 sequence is CASSPYTSGANVLTF. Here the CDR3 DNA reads TGTGCCAGCAGCCCTTACACCTCTGGGGCCAACGTCCTGACTTTC.

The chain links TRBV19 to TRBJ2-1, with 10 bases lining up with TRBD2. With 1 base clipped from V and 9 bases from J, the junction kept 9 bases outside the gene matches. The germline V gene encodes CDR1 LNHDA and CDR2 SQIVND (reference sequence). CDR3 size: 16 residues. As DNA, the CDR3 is TGTGCCAGTAGTATAGGGGCAGCGGGAGGGCCGGGTGAGCAGTTCTTC. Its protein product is CASSIGAAGGPGEQFF.

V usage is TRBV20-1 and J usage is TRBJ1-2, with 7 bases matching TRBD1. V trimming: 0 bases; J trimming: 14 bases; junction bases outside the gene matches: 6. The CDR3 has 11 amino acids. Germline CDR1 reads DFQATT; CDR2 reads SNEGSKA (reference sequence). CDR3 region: CSAREDRTETF. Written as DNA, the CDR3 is TGCAGTGCTAGAGAGGACAGGACCGAAACCTTC.

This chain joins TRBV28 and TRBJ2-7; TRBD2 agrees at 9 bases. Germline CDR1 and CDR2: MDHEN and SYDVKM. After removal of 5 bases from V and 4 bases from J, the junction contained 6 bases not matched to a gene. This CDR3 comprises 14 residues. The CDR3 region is CASSTLREGYEQYF. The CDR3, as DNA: TGTGCCAGCAGTACCTTGCGGGAGGGTTACGAGCAGTACTTC. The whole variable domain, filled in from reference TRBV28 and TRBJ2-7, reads DVKVTQSSRYLVKRTGEKVFLECVQDMDHENMFWYRQDPGLGLRLIYFSYDVKMKEKGDIPEGYSVSREKKERFSLILESASTNQTSMYLCASSTLREGYEQYFGPGTRLTVT.